This T cell receptor beta chain was recovered during a study of T cell responses to AZD1222 COVID-19 vaccine. Study-level background: Samples with a second dose at about 4 or about 12 weeks were pooled together. Findings of the study overall: The donors showed a predominance of white British ancestry and of females, with possible underestimation of clonal diversity.

Germline loops: CDR1 SGHRS, CDR2 YFSETQ. V gave up 6 bases and J gave up 7 bases, with 16 bases separating them. There are 14 residues in the CDR3. A word on this clone: Its specificity is not known.

The repertoire was sequenced with immunoSEQ multiplex PCR; TCRdb's copy has only in-frame clones and lacks some. The sample shows 35,000 or so clones, roughly 89% of them seen only once. The material sequenced was peripheral blood, taken on day 0 of AZD1222 vaccination. This receptor was obtained from an adult in good health. The J gene is TRBJ2-2, the V gene TRBV5-1; D gene uncertain. This CDR3 reads CASTPLPGLGELFF. CDR3 bases: TGCGCCAGCACGCCCCTCCCTGGCCTCGGGGAGCTGTTTTTT.